What follows are 21 T cell receptor beta chains derived from one specimen sequenced in a study of spatial heterogeneity in lung cancer. TCRdb re-analysed the 5' RACE reads in MiXCR, keeping a single row per CDR3 protein. The sample yields some 100,000 distinct CDR3 sequences, about 12% seen once. Noted time point: sample taken at primary tumor resection. Unsorted tumor, nontumor lung tissue or cryopreserved PBMC supplied the whole RNA. Sequences were derived from PBMCs, sampled at surgery. The receptors derive from a male donor with early-stage non-small cell lung cancer.

A few counts support this clonotype. The V and J genes are TRBV6-1 and TRBJ2-4, with D possibly TRBD2 on 6 matching bases. CDR1 is MNHNS and CDR2 is SASEGT in the germline V gene. V lost 5 bases to trimming and J lost 9 bases, with 8 bases between them. This CDR3 has 11 residues. CDR3 loop: CASSPRGIQYF. The CDR3 nucleotides read TGTGCCAGCAGTCCGCGGGGCATTCAGTACTTC.

Only a few counts were recorded for this clonotype. V gene TRBV5-1 combines with J gene TRBJ1-3; no firm D call. The germline CDR1 and CDR2 sequences are SGHRS and YFSETQ. Trimming removed 4 bases from V and 0 bases from J, with 14 bases in between. This CDR3 has 16 amino acids. The CDR3 nucleotides read TGCGCCAGCAGCCCCGGGTCACCTAACTCTGGAAACACCATATATTTT. It specifies CASSPGSPNSGNTIYF.

This clonotype came up a few times. The CDR3 DNA sequence: TGTGCCAGCAGTGAGGGGGTGAACAATCAGCCCCAGCATTTT. The encoded protein is CASSEGVNNQPQHF. The chain couples TRBV2 to TRBJ1-5, with D possibly being TRBD1 (5 bases). Germline V lookup: CDR1 SNHLY, CDR2 FYNNEI. CDR3 length equals 14 residues. With 3 bases removed from V and 3 bases from J, the gap between germline ends came to 9 bases.

As concerns this clonotype: Just one base apart from a much larger clone, this may be a read error. In this CDR3 the conserved last residue, phenylalanine or tryptophan, is missing, so a read error is likely. This chain links TRBV7-9 with TRBJ2-7; D could derive from TRBD1 or TRBD2 (6 bases each). The V and J ends lost 3 bases and 5 bases respectively, with 11 bases between them. The CDR3 contains 13 residues. From germline, CDR1 is SEHNR and CDR2 FQNEAQ (reference sequence). The CDR3 DNA is TGTGCCAGCAGCTTCCTCGGGGGCAACGAGCAGTACTCC. This encodes CASSFLGGNEQYS.

This clonotype came up a few times. The genes are TRBV5-1 and TRBJ2-2, with no clear D. Between the trimmed V and J ends, which lost 0 bases and 3 bases, there was a span of 9 bases. From germline, CDR1 is SGHRS and CDR2 YFSETQ. The length of the CDR3 is 15 residues. CDR3 coding DNA: TGCGCCAGCAGCTTGGAGTATGGAGACACCGGGGAGCTGTTTTTT. It is translated as CASSLEYGDTGELFF.

This chain connects TRBV14 to TRBJ2-1, with 11 positions matching TRBD2. The CDR3 sequence is 18 residues long. From germline, CDR1 is SGHDN and CDR2 FVKESK. The ends lost 5 bases at V and 0 bases at J; junction bases unmatched: 9. CDR3 sequence: CASSGGLAVPSSYNEQFF. The CDR3 DNA reads as TGTGCCAGCAGCGGGGGACTAGCGGTCCCCAGCTCCTACAATGAGCAGTTCTTC.

Only a few counts were recorded for this clonotype. The V and J genes are TRBV6-2 or TRBV6-3 and TRBJ2-1; possibly TRBD1 or TRBD2 for D (5 bases each). V lost 3 bases and J lost 12, with 24 bases in between. CDR1 is MNHEY and CDR2 is SVGEGT in the germline V gene. This CDR3 has 16 residues. Here the CDR3 reads CASSYGTDYYLPGQFF. The CDR3 nucleotides are TGTGCCAGCAGTTATGGGACGGATTACTACCTACCTGGGCAGTTCTTC.

This chain joins TRBV6-1 and TRBJ1-5; D is ambiguous. CDR1 and CDR2 (germline): MNHNS, SASEGT. The CDR3 contains 17 residues. V shed 2 bases and J shed 4 bases, with 18 bases lying between them. CDR3 sequence reads: CASSEQGRRVRNQPQHF. The CDR3 DNA is TGTGCCAGCAGTGAACAAGGGCGGCGGGTAAGGAATCAGCCCCAGCATTTT.

The sample holds many counts of this clonotype. The chain has TRBV7-9 and TRBJ2-5; 10 positions agree with TRBD2. This CDR3 contains 15 residues. Trimming cost V 0 bases and J 5 bases; bases outside gene matches: 3. The V gene's germline CDR1 is SEHNR and CDR2 FQNEAQ (reference sequence). CDR3: CASSLAAGGTETQYF. DNA of the CDR3: TGTGCCAGCAGCTTAGCAGCGGGAGGGACGGAGACCCAGTACTTC.

The chain couples TRBV4-3 to TRBJ2-3; 10 bases fit TRBD2. The CDR3 covers 17 residues. V was clipped by 0 bases and J by 3 bases; unmatched bases: 6. The germline CDR1 and CDR2 sequences are LGHNA and YSLEER. This chain's CDR3 is CASSQDFELAGTDTQYF. The CDR3, as DNA: TGCGCCAGCAGCCAAGATTTCGAACTAGCGGGGACAGATACGCAGTATTTT.

In this sample, this clonotype turned up a few times. V usage is TRBV6-2 or TRBV6-3 and J usage is TRBJ2-1; 11 bases line up with TRBD2. CDR3 length: 17 amino acids. V lost 4 bases, J lost 2 bases, and 7 bases stayed unmatched. CDR1 and CDR2 (germline): MNHEY, SVGEGT. CDR3 DNA sequence: TGTGCCAGCAGTTCGTCTAGCGGGAGGACCCCCTACAATGAGCAGTTCTTC. Protein product: CASSSSSGRTPYNEQFF.

This clonotype was seen a few times. J is TRBJ2-5 and V is TRBV27; 10 bases are shared with TRBD2. This CDR3 comprises 17 residues. The ends lost 5 bases at V and 2 bases at J; junction bases unmatched: 11. CDR1 and CDR2 from the germline V gene are MNHEY and SMNVEV (reference sequence). CDR3 DNA: TGTGCCAGCAGTCTCCGAGGACTAGCGGCTTCACAAGAGACCCAGTACTTC. Translated, it gives CASSLRGLAASQETQYF.

This clonotype was seen a handful of times. The chain joins TRBV27 to TRBJ2-1; D may be TRBD1 (6 bases). The length of the CDR3 is 16 residues. Trimming took 6 bases from V and 0 from J, leaving 15 bases between them. Germline CDR1 is MNHEY and CDR2 is SMNVEV (reference sequence). CDR3 in DNA: TGTGCCAGCAGAACAGGGTTGTTTAGCTCCTACAATGAGCAGTTCTTC. Its protein product is CASRTGLFSSYNEQFF.

There are a few counts of this clonotype. The chain recombines TRBV11-1 with TRBJ2-1; 7 bases map to TRBD1. The germline gives CDR1 SGHAT, CDR2 FQDESV (reference sequence). The CDR3 runs 15 residues. With 5 bases clipped from V and 0 bases from J, the junction kept 4 bases outside the gene matches. The CDR3 DNA is TGTGCCAGCAGCCCGGGGACAGACTCCTACAATGAGCAGTTCTTC. Residues: CASSPGTDSYNEQFF.

This clonotype was detected a few times. This chain uses TRBV10-3 with TRBJ1-2; D is possibly TRBD1 (5 bases). The germline gives CDR1 ENHRY, CDR2 SYGVKD. V shed 6 bases and J shed 3 bases, with 11 bases lying between them. CDR3 length: 13 amino acids. The CDR3 DNA reads as TGTGCCATCAGGGACGGGGACGACTATGGCTACACCTTC. This translates into CAIRDGDDYGYTF.

V is TRBV30 and J is TRBJ2-7, with D possibly TRBD2 on 5 matching bases. The CDR3 consists of 11 residues. The germline V and J ends were trimmed by 2 bases and 10 bases, with 12 bases remaining between them. Per germline, CDR1 GTSNPN and CDR2 SVGIG (reference sequence). CDR3 nucleotides: TGTGCCTGGAGTCAGGACTCTAATCAGTACTTC. This sequence encodes CAWSQDSNQYF.

This clonotype showed up many times. The rearrangement links TRBV7-2 to TRBJ2-3; 10 nucleotides line up with TRBD2. There are 16 residues in the CDR3. V shed 5 bases and J 4 bases; nucleotides not matched to a gene: 9. CDR1 SGHTA and CDR2 FQGNSA come from the germline V gene. CDR3 bases: TGTGCCAGCAGCCCAGACCCTCTAGCGGGGGCAGATACGCAGTATTTT. It translates to CASSPDPLAGADTQYF.

This clonotype has only a few counts. The CDR3: CASSGGAATNEKLFF. The CDR3 nucleotides are TGTGCCAGCAGCGGGGGGGCCGCAACTAATGAAAAACTGTTTTTT. The rearrangement uses TRBV9 and TRBJ1-4, with TRBD1 as a possible D gene (6 bases). Germline CDR1 is SGDLS and CDR2 is YYNGEE. The CDR3 has 15 amino acids. The V end lost 3 bases, the J end lost 0 bases, and 9 bases lay between the germline ends.

The genes are TRBV7-2 and TRBJ2-5; 14 nucleotides agree with TRBD2. CDR1 is SGHTA, CDR2 FQGNSA, per germline. V was pared by 1 base and J by 4 bases, with 2 bases of the junction left unmatched. The CDR3 spans 16 residues. The CDR3 region has the DNA TGTGCCAGCAGCTTAGGACTAGCGGGGGGGCTAGAGACCCAGTACTTC. Residues: CASSLGLAGGLETQYF.

The chain links TRBV20-1 to TRBJ2-7; D remains ambiguous. V was shortened by 4 bases and J by 5 bases, with 3 bases between the two germline ends. From germline, CDR1 is DFQATT and CDR2 SNEGSKA (reference sequence). The CDR3 is 9 amino acids. For the CDR3, the DNA is TGCAGTGCTAACCACGAGCAGTACTTC. It specifies CSANHEQYF.

This clonotype was seen a handful of times. The chain carries TRBV12-3 or TRBV12-4 and TRBJ2-6; possible D gene TRBD1, 6 bases. The CDR3 has 18 residues. V lost 6 bases, J lost 0 bases, and 18 bases lay in between. The CDR3 sequence: CASRIDRSLDSGANVLTF. The CDR3 nucleotides are TGTGCCAGCAGGATAGACAGGTCACTAGACTCTGGGGCCAACGTCCTGACTTTC.